This T cell receptor beta chain emerged from a study of CXCR3-negative and CXCR3-positive naive CD8 T cells. Across the whole study: Total TRB output reached about 135 million reads, about 1.5 +/- 0.3 million per library.

UMI-labeled 5' RACE TRB cDNA libraries were prepared from the cells. TCRdb processed the 5' RACE reads again and assigns one entry to each CDR3 protein, with no DNA. The repertoire shows 45,000 or so distinct CDR3 sequences; the top ten hold roughly 1.5%. The CDR3 contains 13 residues. Germline CDR1 is MNHEY and CDR2 is SMNVEV (reference sequence). For this clonotype: Its matching antigen is unknown.

Study observations and caveats: Similar TRBV-TRBJ usage was seen in naive cells (both CXCR3-negative and CXCR3-positive), but memory cells differed. CXCR3-positive naive cells carried more hydrophobic TRB CDR3s than CXCR3-negative naive cells did. Relative to memory CD8+ cells, whose diversity was much lower, both naive subsets had comparably high diversity.

The sequenced sample consisted of naive CXCR3- CD8+ T cells from blood. Indicated subset: CD45RO-CCR7+CD27+CD95- naive CD8+ T cells lacking CXCR3 (TNR3-). The V gene is TRBV27, the J gene TRBJ2-7. The origin of this receptor is a human donor in good health. Some clones in this sample may be carry-over from other donors' samples. This CDR3 is CASSGVGTYEQYF.